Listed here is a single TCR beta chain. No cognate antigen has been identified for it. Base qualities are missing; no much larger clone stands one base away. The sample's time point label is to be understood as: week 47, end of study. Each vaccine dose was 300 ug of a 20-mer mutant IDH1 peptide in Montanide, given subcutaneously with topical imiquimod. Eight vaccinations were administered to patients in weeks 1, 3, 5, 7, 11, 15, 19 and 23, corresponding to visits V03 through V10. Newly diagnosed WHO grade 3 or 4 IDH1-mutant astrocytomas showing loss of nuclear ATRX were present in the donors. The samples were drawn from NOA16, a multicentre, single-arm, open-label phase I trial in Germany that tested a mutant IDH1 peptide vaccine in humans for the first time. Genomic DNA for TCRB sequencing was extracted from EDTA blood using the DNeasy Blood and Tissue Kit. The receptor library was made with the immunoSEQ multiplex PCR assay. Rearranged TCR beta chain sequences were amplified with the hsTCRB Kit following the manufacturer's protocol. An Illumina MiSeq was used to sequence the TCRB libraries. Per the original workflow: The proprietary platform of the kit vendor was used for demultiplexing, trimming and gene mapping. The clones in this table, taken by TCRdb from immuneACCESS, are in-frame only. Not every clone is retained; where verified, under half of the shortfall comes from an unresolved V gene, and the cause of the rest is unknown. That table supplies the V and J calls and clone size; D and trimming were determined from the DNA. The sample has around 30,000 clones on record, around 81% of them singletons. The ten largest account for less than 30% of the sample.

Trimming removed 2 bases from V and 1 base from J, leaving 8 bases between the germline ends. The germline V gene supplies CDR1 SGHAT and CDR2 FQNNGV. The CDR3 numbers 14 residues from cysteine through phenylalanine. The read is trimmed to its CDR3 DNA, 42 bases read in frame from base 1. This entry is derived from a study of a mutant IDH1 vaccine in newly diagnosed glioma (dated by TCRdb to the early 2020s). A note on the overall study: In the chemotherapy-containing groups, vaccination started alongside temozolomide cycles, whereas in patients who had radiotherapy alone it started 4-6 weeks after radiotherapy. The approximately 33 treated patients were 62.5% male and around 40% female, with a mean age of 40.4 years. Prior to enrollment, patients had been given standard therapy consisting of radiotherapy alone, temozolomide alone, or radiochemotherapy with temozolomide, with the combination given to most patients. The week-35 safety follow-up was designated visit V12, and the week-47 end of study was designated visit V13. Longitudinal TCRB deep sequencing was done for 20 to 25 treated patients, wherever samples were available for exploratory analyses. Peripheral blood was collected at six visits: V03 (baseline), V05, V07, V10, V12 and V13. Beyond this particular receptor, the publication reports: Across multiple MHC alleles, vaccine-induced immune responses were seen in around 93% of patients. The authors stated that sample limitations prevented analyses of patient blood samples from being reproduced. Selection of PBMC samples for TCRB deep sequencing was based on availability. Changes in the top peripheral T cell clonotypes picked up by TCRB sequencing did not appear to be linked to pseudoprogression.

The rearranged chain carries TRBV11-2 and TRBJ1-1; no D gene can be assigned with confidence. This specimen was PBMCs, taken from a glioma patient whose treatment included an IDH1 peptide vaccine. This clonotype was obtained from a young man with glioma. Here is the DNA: TGTGCCAGCAGCTTATTACGTGGGAACACTGAAGCTTTCTTT. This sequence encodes CASSLLRGNTEAFF.